This T cell receptor (beta chain) was observed in a study of blood T cell repertoires in COVID-19. Generated by immunoSEQ multiplex PCR, the TCRdb table keeps only in-frame clones and is missing some. Found here are fewer than 150,000 clones, roughly 81% of them singletons; the top ten hold more than 10%. CDR1 MNHEY and CDR2 SVGAGI come from the germline V gene. The CDR3 runs 15 residues. V lost 3 bases to trimming and J lost 1 base; unmatched junction nucleotides: 5. V is TRBV6-5 and J is TRBJ1-2, with 7 bases that match TRBD1. The sequenced material came from peripheral blood. The clonotype was recovered from a human donor in a cohort sampled during active COVID-19. The CDR3 DNA sequence: TGTGCCAGCAGTTATTCGGGACAGCTTAACTATGGCTACACCTTC. This translates into CASSYSGQLNYGYTF.